What follows describes a single T cell receptor beta chain. This sample stems from a study of blood T cell repertoires in COVID-19. The overall study: T cells, B-cell-depleted T cells, or PBMCs supplied cDNA or gDNA.

Sequencing was performed with immunoSEQ multiplex PCR; in TCRdb, only in-frame clones are kept and a portion is missing. In the table there are about 180,000 clones, roughly 87% of which are singletons. CDR3 size: 15 residues. Germline V gene lookup returns CDR1 MDHEN and CDR2 SYDVKM. Enrolled through a virtual design, the participants were between roughly 18 and 90 years of age and came from 24 US areas. The source material was PBMCs or T cells enriched from blood (not recorded which). The origin of this receptor is a woman aged 45-65 years who had recovered from COVID-19. The chain couples TRBV28 to TRBJ2-1, with 8 positions matching TRBD1. Here the CDR3 reads CALAGTGQGKNEQFF. CDR3 coding DNA: TGTGCTCTTGCGGGGACCGGACAGGGTAAGAATGAGCAGTTCTTC.